These 20 T cell receptor beta chains were all obtained from the same sample, sequenced in a study of cytomegalovirus exposure and HLA in healthy donors. Vbeta (60) and Jbeta (13) primers were used in the PCR. Sequencing used immunoSEQ multiplex PCR; TCRdb keeps in-frame clones, though not all of them. The data show about 150,000 clones, 70% to 80% seen once. The material sequenced was PBMCs. The receptors here all came from a man aged 30 to 39 in good health and CMV-seronegative.

V gene TRBV28 combines with J gene TRBJ2-3; 8 bases line up with TRBD2. The CDR3 is made up of 14 amino acids. The V segment lost 6 bases and the J segment 6 bases; nucleotides outside the gene matches: 8. Germline CDR1 is MDHEN and CDR2 is SYDVKM. CDR3: CASSTYASGDTQYF. Written as DNA, the CDR3 is TGTGCCAGCAGCACTTATGCTAGCGGGGATACGCAGTATTTT.

In nucleotides, the CDR3 is TGTGCCCCAGCGGACCCGAGCTCCTATAATTCACCCCTCCACTTT. Amino acids: CAPADPSSYNSPLHF. The rearrangement links TRBV10-3 to TRBJ1-6; D unclear. This CDR3 spans 15 amino acids. Germline V gives CDR1 ENHRY, CDR2 SYGVKD. Trimming pared 11 bases from V and 0 bases from J, leaving 14 bases between.

The chain combines TRBV28 with TRBJ1-6; 8 nucleotides align to TRBD1. V was clipped by 7 bases and J by 9 bases; unmatched bases: 8. Germline CDR1 and CDR2: MDHEN and SYDVKM. The CDR3 covers 14 residues. This CDR3 reads CASTATGEASPLHF. Here the CDR3 DNA reads TGTGCCAGCACCGCGACAGGGGAAGCTTCACCCCTCCACTTT.

This clone was observed once. J is TRBJ1-1 and V is TRBV9, with D hard to call. This CDR3 is 14 amino acids long. CDR1 is SGDLS, CDR2 YYNGEE, per germline. V lost 0 bases and J 0 bases, leaving 6 bases between the germline ends. The CDR3 coding sequence is TGTGCCAGCAGCGTAGCGGGGTTGAACACTGAAGCTTTCTTT. This gives the protein CASSVAGLNTEAFF.

The chain employs TRBV27 and TRBJ1-6; 7 bases agree with TRBD1. This CDR3 has 15 residues. The J segment lost 4 bases and the V segment lost 7 bases, leaving 7 bases of the junction unmatched. CDR1 is MNHEY and CDR2 is SMNVEV in the germline V gene (reference sequence). The CDR3 sequence is CASKSTGEYNSPLHF. For the CDR3, the DNA is TGTGCCAGCAAGTCAACAGGGGAATATAATTCACCCCTCCACTTT.

The rearrangement uses TRBV6-5 and TRBJ2-1; 9 bases fit TRBD1. The CDR3 totals 15 residues. Germline CDR1 and CDR2: MNHEY and SVGAGI. V gave up 5 bases and J gave up 8 bases; unmatched junction bases: 10. The CDR3 DNA reads TGTGCCAGCAGTCCCCCCGGGACAGGGAAGGATGAGCAGTTCTTC. This translates into CASSPPGTGKDEQFF.

This clone was observed a few times. The genes are TRBV7-6 and TRBJ1-6; 8 bases match TRBD1. The CDR3 loop spans 15 amino acids. J was trimmed by 7 bases and V by 4 bases; bases with no gene match: 6. Germline CDR1 is SGHVS and CDR2 is FNYEAQ. The CDR3 loop is CASSYGQGVNSPLHF. CDR3 nucleotides: TGTGCCAGCAGCTACGGACAGGGAGTAAATTCACCCCTCCACTTT.

This chain links TRBV19 with TRBJ2-2, with D perhaps TRBD1 (6 bases). V was shortened by 5 bases and J by 1 base, with 14 bases between the two germline ends. The CDR3 is 16 residues long. Germline lookup yields CDR1 LNHDA and CDR2 SQIVND (reference sequence). Written as DNA, the CDR3 is TGTGCCAGTAGTTCGGGACACCTGGGGAACACCGGGGAGCTGTTTTTT. Protein product: CASSSGHLGNTGELFF.

This clone was detected only once. The chain recombines TRBV7-2 with TRBJ2-7, with D unresolved. Germline V gives CDR1 SGHTA, CDR2 FQGNSA. V shed 1 base and J shed 3 bases, with 10 bases lying between them. The CDR3 has 14 residues. The CDR3 here is CASSLGWQIYEQYF. CDR3 nucleotide sequence: TGTGCCAGCAGCTTAGGTTGGCAGATCTACGAGCAGTACTTC.

This clone appeared once. J is TRBJ1-2 and V is TRBV28; D is ambiguous. The CDR3 has 11 amino acids. V dropped 3 bases and J dropped 4 bases, with 3 bases sitting between them. CDR1 is MDHEN, CDR2 SYDVKM, per germline. The CDR3: CASSLSYGYTF. Written as DNA, the CDR3 is TGTGCCAGCAGTTTGAGCTATGGCTACACCTTC.

The chain links TRBV28 to TRBJ2-7, with D maybe TRBD1 (5 bases). CDR1 is MDHEN and CDR2 is SYDVKM in the germline V gene. V was shortened by 6 bases and J by 2 bases, with 14 bases between the two germline ends. This CDR3 comprises 14 residues. The CDR3 reads CASSDSGSAYEQYF. In DNA, the CDR3 is TGTGCCAGCAGCGACAGTGGGTCGGCCTACGAGCAGTACTTC.

This clone was found a few times. J is TRBJ2-1 and V is TRBV2; TRBD1 might be the D (6 bases). Trimming took off 4 bases at V and 4 bases at J, with 17 bases between the two ends. CDR1 is SNHLY and CDR2 is FYNNEI in the germline V gene. The CDR3 is 16 amino acids. The CDR3 nucleotides read TGTGCCAGCAGTGGCCGGGACACAGACGATTACAATGAGCAGTTCTTC. Protein: CASSGRDTDDYNEQFF.

Details on this clone: Other DNA sequences in this sample translate to the same CDR3. The rearrangement uses TRBV5-1 and TRBJ2-1; D is undetermined. The CDR3 length is 13 residues. The germline CDR1 and CDR2 sequences are SGHRS and YFSETQ. V was shortened by 2 bases and J by 1 base, with 4 bases between the two germline ends. CDR3 sequence reads: CASSLASYNEQFF. The CDR3 DNA sequence: TGCGCCAGCAGCTTAGCTTCCTACAATGAGCAGTTCTTC.

The rearrangement uses TRBV6-1 and TRBJ1-5; possibly TRBD1 for D (6 bases). The V gene's germline CDR1 is MNHNS and CDR2 SASEGT. The CDR3 length is 13 residues. The V gene lost 4 bases and the J gene lost 5 bases, with 9 bases spanning the gap. CDR3 in amino acids: CASSGTDDQPQHF. In DNA form, the CDR3 reads TGTGCCAGCAGTGGGACAGATGATCAGCCCCAGCATTTT.

This clone has a single count. One end of the junction is discordant with germline, which a read error may explain. The V call is TRBV7-9, the J call TRBJ2-2; 7 bases are a match to TRBD1. The CDR3 runs to 17 residues. CDR1 SEHNR and CDR2 FQNEAQ come from the germline V gene (reference sequence). CDR3 coding DNA: TGTTCCAGCAGCTTCCCTACGACAGGGTTAGTCACCGGGGAGCTGTTTTTT. Translating gives CSSSFPTTGLVTGELFF. Drawing the rest from reference TRBV7-9 and TRBJ2-2, the complete variable domain is DTGVSQNPRHKITKRGQNVTFRCDPISEHNRLYWYRQTLGQGPEFLTYFQNEAQLEKSRLLSDRFSAERPKGSFSTLEIQRTEQGDSAMYLCSSSFPTTGLVTGELFFGEGSRLTVL.

The rearrangement uses TRBV7-8 and TRBJ1-4, with 7 bases identical to TRBD1. Per the germline V gene, CDR1 is SGHVS and CDR2 is FQNEAQ. The CDR3 is 14 amino acids. Trimming at V came to 5 bases and at J to 8 bases, leaving 8 bases not matched to a gene. This chain's CDR3 is CASSIRGLGEKLFF. CDR3 coding DNA: TGTGCCAGCAGCATCAGGGGGTTGGGCGAAAAACTGTTTTTT.

The chain carries TRBV30 and TRBJ1-2; 8 nucleotides line up with TRBD1. The CDR3 extends over 17 amino acids. Looked up from germline, CDR1 is GTSNPN and CDR2 is SVGIG (reference sequence). V shed 0 bases, J shed 3 bases, and the junction held 12 bases outside the gene matches. The CDR3 here is CAWSVNGQGRRDYGYTF. CDR3 DNA sequence: TGTGCCTGGAGTGTTAACGGACAGGGACGAAGAGACTATGGCTACACCTTC.

This chain uses TRBV28 with TRBJ1-1; 7 positions agree with TRBD1. This CDR3 region has 13 residues. V trimming: 5 bases; J trimming: 5 bases; junction bases outside the gene matches: 5. Germline lookup yields CDR1 MDHEN and CDR2 SYDVKM. CDR3 DNA: TGTGCCAGCAGTCGGACAGGCGGGACTGAAGCTTTCTTT. Its protein is CASSRTGGTEAFF.

The V and J genes are TRBV2 and TRBJ1-5; 7 bases agree with TRBD1. Unmatched junction bases numbered 1, after V lost 1 base and J lost 4 bases. The CDR3 length is 14 residues. Germline lookup yields CDR1 SNHLY and CDR2 FYNNEI. CDR3 nucleotide sequence: TGTGCCAGCAGTGAAGAACAGGGGAATCAGCCCCAGCATTTT. This gives the protein CASSEEQGNQPQHF.

The rearrangement joins TRBV5-6 to TRBJ1-1; a weak D match, TRBD1 (6 bases). The germline gives CDR1 SGHDT, CDR2 YYEEEE. V lost 4 bases to trimming and J lost 0 bases, with 13 bases between them. CDR3 length: 15 amino acids. The CDR3 reads CASSDLTGLNTEAFF. The CDR3 DNA is TGTGCCAGCAGCGATCTTACAGGGTTGAACACTGAAGCTTTCTTT.